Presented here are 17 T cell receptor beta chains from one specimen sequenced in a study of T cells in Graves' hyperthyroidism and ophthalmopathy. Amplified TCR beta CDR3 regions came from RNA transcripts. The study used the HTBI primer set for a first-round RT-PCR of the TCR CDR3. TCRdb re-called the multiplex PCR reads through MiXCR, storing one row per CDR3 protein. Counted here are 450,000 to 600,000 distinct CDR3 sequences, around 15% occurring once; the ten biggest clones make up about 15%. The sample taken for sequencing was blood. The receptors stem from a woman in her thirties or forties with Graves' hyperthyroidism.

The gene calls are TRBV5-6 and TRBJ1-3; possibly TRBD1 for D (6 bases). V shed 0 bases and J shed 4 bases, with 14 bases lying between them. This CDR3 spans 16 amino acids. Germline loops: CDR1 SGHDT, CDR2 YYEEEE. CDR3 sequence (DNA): TGTGCCAGCAGCTTGGTTCCGGGACAAATGGGAAACACCATATATTTT. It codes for CASSLVPGQMGNTIYF.

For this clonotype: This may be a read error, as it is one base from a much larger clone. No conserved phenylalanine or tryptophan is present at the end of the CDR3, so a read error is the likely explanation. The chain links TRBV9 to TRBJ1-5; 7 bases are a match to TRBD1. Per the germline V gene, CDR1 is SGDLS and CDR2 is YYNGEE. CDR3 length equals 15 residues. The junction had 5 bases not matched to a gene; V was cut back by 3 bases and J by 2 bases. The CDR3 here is CASSDRGGGNQPQHL. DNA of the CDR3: TGTGCCAGCAGCGACAGGGGCGGGGGCAATCAGCCCCAGCATTTA.

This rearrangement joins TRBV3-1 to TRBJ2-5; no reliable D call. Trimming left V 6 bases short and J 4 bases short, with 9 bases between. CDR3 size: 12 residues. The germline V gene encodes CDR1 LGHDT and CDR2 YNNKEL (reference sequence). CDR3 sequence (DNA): TGTGCCAGCAGGGCGGAAGGAGAGACCCAGTACTTC. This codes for CASRAEGETQYF.

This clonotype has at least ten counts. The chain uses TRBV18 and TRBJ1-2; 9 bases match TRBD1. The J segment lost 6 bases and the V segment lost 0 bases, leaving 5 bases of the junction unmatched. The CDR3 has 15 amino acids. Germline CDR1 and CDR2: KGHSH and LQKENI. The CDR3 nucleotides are TGTGCCAGCTCACCACCGGGACAGGGAATGAATGGCTACACCTTC. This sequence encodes CASSPPGQGMNGYTF. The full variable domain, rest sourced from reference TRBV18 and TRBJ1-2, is NAGVMQNPRHLVRRRGQEARLRCSPMKGHSHVYWYRQLPEEGLKFMVYLQKENIIDESGMPKERFSAEFPKEGPSILRIQQVVRGDSAAYFCASSPPGQGMNGYTFGSGTRLTVV.

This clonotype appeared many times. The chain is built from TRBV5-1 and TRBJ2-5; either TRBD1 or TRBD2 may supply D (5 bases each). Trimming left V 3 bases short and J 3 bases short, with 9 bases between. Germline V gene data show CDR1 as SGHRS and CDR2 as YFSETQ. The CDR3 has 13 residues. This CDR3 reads CASSSGAEETQYF. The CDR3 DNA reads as TGCGCCAGCAGCTCCGGGGCGGAAGAGACCCAGTACTTC.

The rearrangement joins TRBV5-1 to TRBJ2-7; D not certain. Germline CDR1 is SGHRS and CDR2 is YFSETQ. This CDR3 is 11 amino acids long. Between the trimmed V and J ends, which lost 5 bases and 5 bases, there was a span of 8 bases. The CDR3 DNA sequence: TGCGCCAGCAGTATACAAAACGAGCAGTACTTC. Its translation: CASSIQNEQYF.

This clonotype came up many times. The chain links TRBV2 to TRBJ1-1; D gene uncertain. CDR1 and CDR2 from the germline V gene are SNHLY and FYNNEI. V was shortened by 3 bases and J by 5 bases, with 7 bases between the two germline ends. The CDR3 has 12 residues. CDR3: CASSDSLTEAFF. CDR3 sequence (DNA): TGTGCCAGCAGTGACAGCCTGACTGAAGCTTTCTTT.

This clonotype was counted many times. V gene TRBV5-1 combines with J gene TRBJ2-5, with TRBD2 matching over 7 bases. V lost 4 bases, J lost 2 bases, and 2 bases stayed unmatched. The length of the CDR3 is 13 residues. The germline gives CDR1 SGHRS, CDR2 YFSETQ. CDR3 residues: CASSGAGQETQYF. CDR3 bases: TGCGCCAGCAGCGGAGCGGGGCAAGAGACCCAGTACTTC.

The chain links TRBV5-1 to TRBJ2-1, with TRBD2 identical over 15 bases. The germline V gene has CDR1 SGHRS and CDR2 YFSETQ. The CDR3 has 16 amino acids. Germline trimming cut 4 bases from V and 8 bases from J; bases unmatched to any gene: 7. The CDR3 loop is CASSAGTSGRSDEQFF. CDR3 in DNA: TGCGCCAGCAGCGCCGGGACTAGCGGGAGGTCCGATGAGCAGTTCTTC.

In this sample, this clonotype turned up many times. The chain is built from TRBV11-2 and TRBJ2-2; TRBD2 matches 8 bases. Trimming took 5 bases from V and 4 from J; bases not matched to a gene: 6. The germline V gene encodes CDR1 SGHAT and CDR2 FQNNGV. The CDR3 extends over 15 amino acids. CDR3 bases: TGTGCCAGCAGCCGGGCAAGCGGGGGCACCGGGGAGCTGTTTTTT. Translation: CASSRASGGTGELFF. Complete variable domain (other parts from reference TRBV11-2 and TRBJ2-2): EAGVAQSPRYKIIEKRQSVAFWCNPISGHATLYWYQQILGQGPKLLIQFQNNGVVDDSQLPKDRFSAERLKGVDSTLKIQPAKLEDSAVYLCASSRASGGTGELFFGEGSRLTVL.

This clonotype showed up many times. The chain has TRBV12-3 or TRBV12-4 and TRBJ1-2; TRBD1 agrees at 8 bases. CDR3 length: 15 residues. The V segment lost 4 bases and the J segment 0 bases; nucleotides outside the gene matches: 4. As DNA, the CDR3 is TGTGCCAGCAGTTATAGGACAGGGACTAACTATGGCTACACCTTC. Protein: CASSYRTGTNYGYTF.

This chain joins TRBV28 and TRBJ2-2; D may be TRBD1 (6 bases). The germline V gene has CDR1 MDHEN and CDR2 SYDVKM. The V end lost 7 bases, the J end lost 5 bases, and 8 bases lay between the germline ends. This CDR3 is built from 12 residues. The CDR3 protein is CASNTGTGELFF. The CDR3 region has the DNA TGTGCCAGCAACACAGGGACCGGGGAGCTGTTTTTT.

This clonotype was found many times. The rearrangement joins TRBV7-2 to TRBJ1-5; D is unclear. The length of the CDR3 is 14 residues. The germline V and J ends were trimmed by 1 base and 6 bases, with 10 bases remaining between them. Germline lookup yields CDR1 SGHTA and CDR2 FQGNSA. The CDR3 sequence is CASSLDRLGQPQHF. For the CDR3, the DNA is TGTGCCAGCAGCTTAGACCGTCTAGGTCAGCCCCAGCATTTT. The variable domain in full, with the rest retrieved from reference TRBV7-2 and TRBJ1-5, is GAGVSQSPSNKVTEKGKDVELRCDPISGHTALYWYRQSLGQGLEFLIYFQGNSAPDKSGLPSDRFSAERTGGSVSTLTIQRTQQEDSAVYLCASSLDRLGQPQHFGDGTRLSIL.

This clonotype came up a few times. The CDR3 DNA is TGCGCCAGCAGCTTGGAATCTTGGTCTAGCGGGAGATCCACCGGGGAGCTGTTTTTT. Protein product: CASSLESWSSGRSTGELFF. This rearrangement joins TRBV5-1 to TRBJ2-2; 10 positions agree with TRBD2. V was pared by 0 bases and J by 4 bases, with 12 bases of the junction left unmatched. CDR1 SGHRS and CDR2 YFSETQ come from the germline V gene. The CDR3 spans 19 residues.

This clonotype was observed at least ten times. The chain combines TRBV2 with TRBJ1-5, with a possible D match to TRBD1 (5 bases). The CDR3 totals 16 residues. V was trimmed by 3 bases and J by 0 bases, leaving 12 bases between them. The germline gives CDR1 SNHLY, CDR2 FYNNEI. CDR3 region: CASSDDRNYSNQPQHF. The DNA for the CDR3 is TGTGCCAGCAGTGACGACAGAAACTATAGCAATCAGCCCCAGCATTTT.

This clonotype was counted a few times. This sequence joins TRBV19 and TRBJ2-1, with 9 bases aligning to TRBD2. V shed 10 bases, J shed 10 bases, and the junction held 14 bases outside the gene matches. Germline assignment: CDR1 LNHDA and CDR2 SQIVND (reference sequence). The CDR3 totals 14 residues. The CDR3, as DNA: TGTGCCACCCGTTCGGCTAGCGGGATAGGCGAGCAGTTCTTC. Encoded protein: CATRSASGIGEQFF.

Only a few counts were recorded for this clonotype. This CDR3 reads CASSYQRLANPYYEQYF. The CDR3 DNA reads TGTGCCAGCAGTTACCAGAGACTAGCGAATCCTTATTACGAGCAGTACTTC. The V and J genes are TRBV6-5 and TRBJ2-7; 8 nucleotides line up with TRBD2. Per germline, CDR1 MNHEY and CDR2 SVGAGI. Trimming cost V 2 bases and J 4 bases; bases outside gene matches: 13. The CDR3 totals 17 residues.